These 8 T cell receptor beta chains share one sample of origin, sequenced in a study of shared clonotypes between healthy human individuals. Generated by immunoSEQ multiplex PCR, the TCRdb table keeps only in-frame clones and is missing some. The sample lists approximately 500,000 clones, almost 97% seen once, with 0.055% to 0.075% in the top ten. Sample: naive CD4+ T cells sorted from blood. The subset is: CD45RA+ positively selected. These receptors were taken from a woman in her 30s in good health.

The gene calls are TRBV6-5 and TRBJ1-2; D may be TRBD1 (5 bases). V was clipped by 0 bases and J by 6 bases, with 11 bases between them. The CDR3 consists of 14 residues. Germline V gene lookup returns CDR1 MNHEY and CDR2 SVGAGI. CDR3 sequence reads: CASSYSTDLDGYTF. The CDR3 bases are TGTGCCAGCAGTTACTCGACAGATTTGGATGGCTACACCTTC.

The gene calls are TRBV7-3 and TRBJ2-3; TRBD1 is a possible D gene (5 bases). CDR1 and CDR2 from the germline V gene are SGHTA and FQGTGA. The CDR3 extends over 13 amino acids. The V end was cut by 5 bases, the J end by 6 bases, with 12 bases between. CDR3 amino acids: CASSNPGSDTQYF. In DNA, the CDR3 is TGTGCCAGCAGCAACCCAGGGTCGGATACGCAGTATTTT.

This sequence joins TRBV7-9 and TRBJ2-5; possibly TRBD2 for D (6 bases). The germline V gene has CDR1 SEHNR and CDR2 FQNEAQ (reference sequence). The V end was cut by 5 bases, the J end by 0 bases, with 10 bases between. The CDR3 has 14 amino acids. CDR3: CASSPWGDQETQYF. Written as DNA, the CDR3 is TGTGCCAGCAGCCCCTGGGGGGACCAAGAGACCCAGTACTTC.

V and J are TRBV7-9 and TRBJ2-1; 10 positions agree with TRBD2. V shed 4 bases and J 1 base; nucleotides not matched to a gene: 13. The CDR3 runs to 19 residues. Germline CDR1 reads SEHNR; CDR2 reads FQNEAQ (reference sequence). CDR3 sequence: CASSSMASGRAKSYNEQFF. In nucleotides, the CDR3 is TGTGCCAGCAGCTCAATGGCGAGCGGGAGGGCCAAGTCCTACAATGAGCAGTTCTTC.

The CDR3 region is CASSLGTLEDTQYF. For the CDR3, the DNA is TGTGCCAGCAGCTTAGGGACACTCGAGGATACGCAGTATTTT. V and J are TRBV11-2 and TRBJ2-3; maybe TRBD1 (5 bases). The germline V gene encodes CDR1 SGHAT and CDR2 FQNNGV. This CDR3 comprises 14 residues. V lost 1 base and J 6 bases, leaving 11 bases between the germline ends.

J is TRBJ1-1 and V is TRBV6-5, with a weak D call TRBD1 (5 bases). The CDR3 contains 14 residues. Germline assignment: CDR1 MNHEY and CDR2 SVGAGI. V was cut by 5 bases and J by 3 bases, with 13 bases left in between. DNA for the CDR3: TGTGCCAGCAGTCCCTTCACGGGGGACACTGAAGCTTTCTTT. Translated, it gives CASSPFTGDTEAFF.

This chain connects TRBV4-2 to TRBJ2-5; maybe TRBD2 (6 bases). The CDR3 loop spans 14 amino acids. Germline CDR1 and CDR2: LGHNA and YNFKEQ. V lost 5 bases to trimming and J lost 2 bases, with 12 bases between them. CDR3 in DNA: TGTGCCAGCAGCAATAGCGGAGATCAAGAGACCCAGTACTTC. Protein sequence: CASSNSGDQETQYF.

The V call is TRBV27, the J call TRBJ1-6, with a weak D call TRBD1 (6 bases). Germline V lookup: CDR1 MNHEY, CDR2 SMNVEV (reference sequence). V was trimmed by 6 bases and J by 10 bases, leaving 10 bases between them. The CDR3 totals 12 residues. DNA for the CDR3: TGTGCCAGCAGGGGGGCGGGATCACCCCTCCACTTT. It codes for CASRGAGSPLHF.